This TCR beta chain was observed in a study of patients and donors after allogeneic stem cell transplantation (dated by TCRdb to between 2020 and 2021). Receptor libraries were prepared by RT-PCR. The sequencer was a NextSeq 550. Clones were called with MiXCR by TCRdb after fastp trimmed the public reads at Q25, and only in-frame beta chains were retained. CDR3 protein duplicates are merged, each entry listing the most common genes and DNA. The sample has some 60,000 distinct CDR3 sequences on record, roughly 14% of them singletons. The biggest ten clones account for around 33% of the sample. Worth noting for this clonotype: What this receptor recognizes is not known. One base away there is no much larger clone; base qualities are not given.

Looking up the germline V gene (reference sequence) yields CDR1 LGHDT and CDR2 YNNKEL. The cysteine opens and the phenylalanine closes a CDR3 of 16 amino acids. Just CDR3 DNA is preserved here, 48 bases in frame from base 1. V is reduced by 5 bases and J by 1 base, leaving a spacing of 18 bases between them. This TCR came from a human donor who was either an allogeneic HSCT recipient or a stem cell or donor lymphocyte infusion donor (not recorded which). It is not recorded whose cells these are; they may come from a transplant donor. The sample consisted of blood, either unsorted or a sorted T cell fraction (not recorded which). The rearranged chain carries TRBV3-1 and TRBJ2-7; matching of 6 bases hints at TRBD2 as the D gene. The DNA reads TGTGCCAGCAGCTGGAAGGTCTGGCGGGGATCCTACGAGCAGTACTTC. Its protein is CASSWKVWRGSYEQYF.